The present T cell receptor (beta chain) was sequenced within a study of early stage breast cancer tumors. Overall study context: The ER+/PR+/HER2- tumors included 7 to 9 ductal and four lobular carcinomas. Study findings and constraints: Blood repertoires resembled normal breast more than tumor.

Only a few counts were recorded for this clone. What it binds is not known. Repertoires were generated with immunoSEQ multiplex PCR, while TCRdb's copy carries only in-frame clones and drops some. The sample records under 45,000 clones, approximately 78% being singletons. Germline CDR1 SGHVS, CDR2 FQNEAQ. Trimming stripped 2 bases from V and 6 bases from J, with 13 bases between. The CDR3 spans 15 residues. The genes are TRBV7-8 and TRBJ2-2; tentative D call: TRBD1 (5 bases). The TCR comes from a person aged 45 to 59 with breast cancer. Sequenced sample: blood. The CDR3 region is CASSLIPGFAGELFF. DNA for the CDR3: TGTGCCAGCAGCTTAATCCCAGGGTTCGCCGGGGAGCTGTTTTTT.